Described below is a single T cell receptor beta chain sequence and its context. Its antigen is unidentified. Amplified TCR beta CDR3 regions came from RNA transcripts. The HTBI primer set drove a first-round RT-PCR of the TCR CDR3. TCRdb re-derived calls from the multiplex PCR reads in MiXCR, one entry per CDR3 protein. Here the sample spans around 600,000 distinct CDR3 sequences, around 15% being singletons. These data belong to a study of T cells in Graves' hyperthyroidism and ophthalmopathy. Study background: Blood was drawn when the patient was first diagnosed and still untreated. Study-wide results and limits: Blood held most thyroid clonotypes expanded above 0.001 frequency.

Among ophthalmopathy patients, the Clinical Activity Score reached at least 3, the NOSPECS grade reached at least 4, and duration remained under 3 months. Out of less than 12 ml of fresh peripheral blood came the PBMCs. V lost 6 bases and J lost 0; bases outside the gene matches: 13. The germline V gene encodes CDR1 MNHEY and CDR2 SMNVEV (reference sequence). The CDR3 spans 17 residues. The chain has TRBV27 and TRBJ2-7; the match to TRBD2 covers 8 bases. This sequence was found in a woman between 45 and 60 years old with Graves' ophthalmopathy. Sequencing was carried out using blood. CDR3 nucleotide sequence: TGTGCCAGCAGCCCCTCAACTAGCGGAGGGAGCTCCTACGAGCAGTACTTC. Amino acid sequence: CASSPSTSGGSSYEQYF.